Listed below are T cell receptor beta chains from one sample, sequenced in a study of control samples from healthy donors and cancer patients. Here immunoSEQ multiplex PCR was the method, and the copy in TCRdb shows in-frame clones only, minus some. Among about 140,000 clones, around 85% were seen once, and the ten largest hold about 9%. The sequenced material came from blood. The origin of the receptors is a woman aged 25 to 45 in good health. CDR3s include the opening cysteine and the closing phenylalanine or tryptophan. Fields, in order: J gene, CDR3 length, D gene, V gene, clone size, CDR3 DNA, CDR3 protein. D genes are given only for firm matches. Expanded clones are given a class, and other clones once, few, many or no size at all.

J: TRBJ2-1
length: 15
D: TRBD2
V: TRBV19
size: .
DNA: TGTGCCAGTAGGATTAGTAGCGGGAGGTGGAATGAGCAGTTCTTC
CDR3: CASRISSGRWNEQFF

J: TRBJ1-5
length: 16
D: .
V: TRBV19
size: .
DNA: TGTGCCAGTAGTATTATCGGGACACAAGGCAATCAGCCCCAGCATTTT
CDR3: CASSIIGTQGNQPQHF

J: TRBJ1-5
length: 13
D: .
V: TRBV2
size: once
DNA: TGTGCCAGCAACCAGGGCATCGATCAGCCCCAGCATTTT
CDR3: CASNQGIDQPQHF

J: TRBJ2-5
length: 15
D: TRBD1
V: TRBV5-1
size: .
DNA: TGCGCCAGCAGCTTGTTGGGGACAGAGAAAGAGACCCAGTACTTC
CDR3: CASSLLGTEKETQYF

J: TRBJ1-2
length: 14
D: .
V: TRBV7-9
size: once
DNA: TGTGCCAGCAGCTTAAAGGGTCAGGGAGATGGCTACACCTTC
CDR3: CASSLKGQGDGYTF

J: TRBJ2-1
length: 15
D: TRBD1
V: TRBV5-1
size: .
DNA: TGCGCCACCAAACCCCGACAGGGGCACTACAATGAGCAGTTCTTC
CDR3: CATKPRQGHYNEQFF

J: TRBJ2-2
length: 14
D: .
V: TRBV27
size: .
DNA: TGTGCCAGCAGTTTTGGGGGAGTCGCCGGGGGGCTGTTTTTT
CDR3: CASSFGGVAGGLFF

J: TRBJ2-2
length: 17
D: TRBD2
V: TRBV19
size: .
DNA: TGTGCCAGTACCCAGGGTAGCGGGAGCCCGAACACCGGGGAGCTGTTTTTT
CDR3: CASTQGSGSPNTGELFF

J: TRBJ1-6
length: 15
D: TRBD1
V: TRBV30
size: .
DNA: TGTGCCTGGAGTACCGGACAGGAGGTTAGCTCACCCCTCCACTTT
CDR3: CAWSTGQEVSSPLHF

J: TRBJ2-1
length: 16
D: TRBD2
V: TRBV9
size: .
DNA: TGTGCCAGCAGCGACCGACTAGCGGGAGGGGTGGATGAGCAGTTCTTC
CDR3: CASSDRLAGGVDEQFF

J: TRBJ2-1
length: 12
D: .
V: TRBV10-3
size: .
DNA: TGTGCCATCAGTGGACCGGGCAATGAGCAGTTCTTC
CDR3: CAISGPGNEQFF

J: TRBJ1-2
length: 15
D: .
V: TRBV11-2
size: .
DNA: TGTGCCAGCAGCTTAGAAGGTAGACCGATCTATGGCTACACCTTC
CDR3: CASSLEGRPIYGYTF

J: TRBJ1-2
length: 13
D: TRBD1
V: TRBV28
size: once
DNA: TGTGCCAGCCGAGAGACAGGGGGCTCGGGCTACACCTTC
CDR3: CASRETGGSGYTF

J: TRBJ1-3
length: 15
D: TRBD1
V: TRBV15
size: .
DNA: TGTGCCACCAGCAGAGACAGGGGGCCTGGAAACACCATATATTTT
CDR3: CATSRDRGPGNTIYF

J: TRBJ2-1
length: 19
D: .
V: TRBV2
size: .
DNA: TGTGCCAGCGTGTTAGCCGGCAGGAAGAGAAGGCCGGTAATCAATGAGCAGTTCTTC
CDR3: CASVLAGRKRRPVINEQFF

J: TRBJ2-3
length: 14
D: .
V: TRBV2
size: .
DNA: TGTGCCAGCAGGCCCCCCCAGGGTTCAGATACGCAGTATTTT
CDR3: CASRPPQGSDTQYF

J: TRBJ2-4
length: 14
D: TRBD2
V: TRBV2
size: once
DNA: TGTGCCAGCAGTGAAAGAGGGAGGGGAAACATTCAGTACTTC
CDR3: CASSERGRGNIQYF

J: TRBJ1-2
length: 14
D: TRBD1
V: TRBV5-1
size: .
DNA: TGCGCCAGCAGCTTGGAGGGGGCAGGTCGTGGCTACACCTTC
CDR3: CASSLEGAGRGYTF

J: TRBJ2-7
length: 11
D: .
V: TRBV2
size: .
DNA: TGTGCCAGCAGCCCAGCCTACGAGCAGTACTTC
CDR3: CASSPAYEQYF

J: TRBJ2-7
length: 14
D: .
V: TRBV3-1/TRBV3-2
size: .
DNA: TGTGCCAGCAGCCAAGGGGTAGTATCCTACGAGCAGTACTTC
CDR3: CASSQGVVSYEQYF

J: TRBJ2-3
length: 17
D: .
V: TRBV4-1
size: .
DNA: TGCGCCAGCAGCGAACTCTATCGAGCGGATAGCACAGATACGCAGTATTTT
CDR3: CASSELYRADSTDTQYF

J: TRBJ2-7
length: 14
D: .
V: TRBV5-1
size: .
DNA: TGCGCCAGCAGCTTGAGAGGGACGAACTACGAGCAGTACTTC
CDR3: CASSLRGTNYEQYF

J: TRBJ2-2
length: 13
D: .
V: TRBV28
size: once
DNA: TGTGCCAGCAGTTTACAGGGGACCGGGGAGCTGTTTTTT
CDR3: CASSLQGTGELFF

J: TRBJ2-3
length: 12
D: .
V: TRBV24-1
size: .
DNA: TGTGCCACCAGTGACTCCACAGATACGCAGTATTTT
CDR3: CATSDSTDTQYF

J: TRBJ2-3
length: 13
D: .
V: TRBV29-1
size: .
DNA: TGCAGCGCCCCCAGGTTCGGCACAGATACGCAGTATTTT
CDR3: CSAPRFGTDTQYF

J: TRBJ2-1
length: 14
D: .
V: TRBV6-4
size: .
DNA: TGTGCCAGCAGTGCTCAACCGGGAGACAATGAGCAGTTCTTC
CDR3: CASSAQPGDNEQFF

J: TRBJ2-1
length: 19
D: .
V: TRBV21-1
size: .
DNA: TGTGCCAGCAGCCTATTCGAACTAGCGGGGACCCCTAGCCACAATGAGCAGTTCTTC
CDR3: CASSLFELAGTPSHNEQFF

J: TRBJ2-4
length: 16
D: .
V: TRBV15
size: .
DNA: TGTGCCACCAGCAGACCCGGGGCCGCAGCCAAAAACATTCAGTACTTC
CDR3: CATSRPGAAAKNIQYF

J: TRBJ2-7
length: 14
D: .
V: TRBV7-2
size: .
DNA: TGTGCCAGCAGCTTACAGGGTAGGACCTACGAGCAGTACTTC
CDR3: CASSLQGRTYEQYF

J: TRBJ2-1
length: 13
D: .
V: TRBV19
size: once
DNA: TGTGCCAGTAGTAGCCCCGGGTCACCGAAGCAGTTCTTC
CDR3: CASSSPGSPKQFF

J: TRBJ2-1
length: 16
D: .
V: TRBV7-2
size: .
DNA: TGTGCCAGCAGCGCGACGGCCCACCCTAGTTACAATGAGCAGTTCTTC
CDR3: CASSATAHPSYNEQFF

J: TRBJ1-4
length: 15
D: .
V: TRBV6-1
size: .
DNA: TGTGCCAGCAGTGAATACAGGACAACTAATGAAAAACTGTTTTTT
CDR3: CASSEYRTTNEKLFF

J: TRBJ1-4
length: 15
D: TRBD1
V: TRBV18
size: .
DNA: TGTGCCAGCTCACCTAGTCAGGGGGGCGGTGAAAAACTGTTTTTT
CDR3: CASSPSQGGGEKLFF

J: TRBJ2-3
length: 12
D: .
V: TRBV5-6
size: .
DNA: TGTGCCAGCAGCTTGGCTTACAGCCACACGTATTTT
CDR3: CASSLAYSHTYF

J: TRBJ2-3
length: 16
D: TRBD2
V: TRBV2
size: .
DNA: TGTGCCAGCAGTGAGGGACTAGCGGCCCCCACAGATACGCAGTATTTT
CDR3: CASSEGLAAPTDTQYF

J: TRBJ1-4
length: 17
D: TRBD1
V: TRBV13
size: .
DNA: TGTGCCAGCAGCTTAGGAGGTTTAGGGACAGGGGGTGAAAAACTGTTTTTT
CDR3: CASSLGGLGTGGEKLFF

J: TRBJ2-2
length: 16
D: .
V: TRBV6-5
size: .
DNA: TGTGCCAGCAGTTACGGTGACAGCTTGAACACCGGGGAGCTGTTTTTT
CDR3: CASSYGDSLNTGELFF

J: TRBJ2-7
length: 17
D: .
V: TRBV10-1
size: .
DNA: TGCGCCAGCAGTGAGTCGAAATCCGGCCAGGGGCCCTACGAGCAGTACTTC
CDR3: CASSESKSGQGPYEQYF

J: TRBJ2-6
length: 17
D: TRBD2
V: TRBV6-4
size: .
DNA: TGTGCCAGCAGTGAAGCGGGACTGGGCTCTGGGGCCAACGTCCTGACTTTC
CDR3: CASSEAGLGSGANVLTF

J: TRBJ1-1
length: 13
D: TRBD1
V: TRBV29-1
size: once
DNA: TGCAGCGTCGCTGGGACAGGGGGCACTGAAGCTTTCTTT
CDR3: CSVAGTGGTEAFF

J: TRBJ1-1
length: 16
D: TRBD1
V: TRBV28
size: .
DNA: TGTGCCAGCAGTCCACCGTCAGGGGGCGTTCTGGCTGAAGCTTTCTTT
CDR3: CASSPPSGGVLAEAFF

J: TRBJ1-5
length: 14
D: .
V: TRBV18
size: .
DNA: TGTGCCAGCTCACCTCAGGGGACCAATCAGCCCCAGCATTTT
CDR3: CASSPQGTNQPQHF

J: TRBJ2-7
length: 15
D: .
V: TRBV9
size: .
DNA: TGTGCCAGCAGCACCGGAGGGGGGGGTCCCTACGAGCAGTACTTC
CDR3: CASSTGGGGPYEQYF

J: TRBJ1-1
length: 10
D: .
V: TRBV6-1
size: .
DNA: TGTGCCAGCAGTGAAGAGAGAGCTTTCTTT
CDR3: CASSEERAFF

J: TRBJ2-1
length: 11
D: .
V: TRBV19
size: .
DNA: TGTGCCAGTAGTTGGCGGGGTGAGCAGTTCTTC
CDR3: CASSWRGEQFF

J: TRBJ1-1
length: 12
D: .
V: TRBV29-1
size: .
DNA: TGCAGCTCCGGGGAAGCGGGGAGGGAAGCTTTCTTT
CDR3: CSSGEAGREAFF

J: TRBJ2-7
length: 14
D: TRBD2
V: TRBV5-4
size: .
DNA: TGTGCCAGCAGTTCAGCGGGGACCTCCTACGAGCAGTACTTC
CDR3: CASSSAGTSYEQYF

J: TRBJ2-5
length: 15
D: .
V: TRBV2
size: .
DNA: TGTGCCAGCAGTACGGAGTCCAACCGGCGGGAGACCCAGTACTTC
CDR3: CASSTESNRRETQYF

J: TRBJ2-2
length: 19
D: TRBD2
V: TRBV7-2
size: .
DNA: TGTGCCAGCAGCTTAAGGTTCAGCGGGAGGGCCATGGACACCGGGGAGCTGTTTTTT
CDR3: CASSLRFSGRAMDTGELFF

J: TRBJ1-3
length: 15
D: TRBD1
V: TRBV28
size: once
DNA: TGTGCCAGCAGTCTCCCCAAGGGGGCGGGCAACACCATATATTTT
CDR3: CASSLPKGAGNTIYF

J: TRBJ1-4
length: 15
D: .
V: TRBV7-9
size: .
DNA: TGTGCCAGCAGCGAAGGGGGGGTAACTAATGAAAAACTGTTTTTT
CDR3: CASSEGGVTNEKLFF

J: TRBJ2-1
length: 16
D: TRBD2
V: TRBV6-7
size: few
DNA: TGTGCCAGCAGTTACCCAGGACTAGCGCGGGACGATGAGCAGTTCTTC
CDR3: CASSYPGLARDDEQFF

J: TRBJ2-7
length: 13
D: .
V: TRBV18
size: .
DNA: TGTGCCAGCTCAGCGGGACAGAAATACGAGCAGTACTTC
CDR3: CASSAGQKYEQYF